These T cell receptor beta chains were read from a single sample in a study of blood T cell repertoires in COVID-19. Generated by immunoSEQ multiplex PCR, the TCRdb table keeps only in-frame clones and is missing some. The sample carries 200,000 to 250,000 clones, 84% recorded once. Sequenced sample: peripheral blood. The receptors here all came from a woman aged 55-70 years who had recovered from COVID-19. The CDR3 runs from the conserved cysteine through the conserved F or W. The order of the fields is J gene, D gene, V gene, clone size, CDR3 protein, CDR3 DNA. The D gene is left open where the match is weak. A row's size may be missing; if present it is once, few, many or a size class.

J: TRBJ2-1
D: .
V: TRBV27
size: once
CDR3: CASSPAGLSYNEQFF
DNA: TGTGCCAGCAGTCCCGCAGGGTTGTCCTACAATGAGCAGTTCTTC

J: TRBJ1-1
D: TRBD1
V: TRBV5-1
size: .
CDR3: CASSQGQVNTEAFF
DNA: TGCGCCAGCAGCCAGGGACAGGTGAACACTGAAGCTTTCTTT

J: TRBJ1-1
D: .
V: TRBV7-8
size: .
CDR3: CASSFYGEENTEAFF
DNA: TGTGCCAGCAGCTTCTACGGGGAGGAGAACACTGAAGCTTTCTTT

J: TRBJ2-1
D: TRBD2
V: TRBV6-4
size: .
CDR3: CASRETGTSGGSSYNEQFF
DNA: TGTGCCAGCAGGGAAACCGGGACTAGCGGGGGTAGCTCCTACAATGAGCAGTTCTTC

J: TRBJ1-1
D: TRBD1
V: TRBV2
size: .
CDR3: CATAMGQGQFF
DNA: TGTGCCACCGCCATGGGACAGGGGCAGTTCTTT

J: TRBJ2-3
D: .
V: TRBV7-9
size: .
CDR3: CASSLWRGADTQYF
DNA: TGTGCCAGCAGCCTATGGAGGGGCGCAGATACGCAGTATTTT

J: TRBJ1-1
D: TRBD1
V: TRBV10-3
size: few
CDR3: CAIRQGTEAFF
DNA: TGTGCCATTCGACAGGGGACTGAAGCTTTCTTT

J: TRBJ1-2
D: TRBD1
V: TRBV19
size: .
CDR3: CASHVTGVDGYTF
DNA: TGTGCCAGTCATGTCACAGGGGTTGATGGCTACACCTTC

J: TRBJ1-2
D: .
V: TRBV9
size: .
CDR3: CASSATPGIPYGYTF
DNA: TGTGCCAGCAGCGCAACCCCGGGGATCCCCTATGGCTACACCTTC

J: TRBJ2-7
D: TRBD2
V: TRBV5-4
size: .
CDR3: CASSLTSGGHYEQYF
DNA: TGTGCCAGCAGCCTTACTAGCGGGGGGCACTACGAGCAGTACTTC

J: TRBJ2-2
D: TRBD1
V: TRBV12-3/TRBV12-4
size: .
CDR3: CASSPTGAGELFF
DNA: TGTGCCAGCAGCCCAACAGGGGCCGGGGAGCTGTTTTTT

J: TRBJ2-1
D: TRBD2
V: TRBV6-5
size: few
CDR3: CASRISGEQFF
DNA: TGTGCCAGCAGGATTAGCGGGGAGCAGTTCTTC

J: TRBJ1-2
D: .
V: TRBV7-9
size: .
CDR3: CASSPPVSRTVNYGYTF
DNA: TGTGCCAGCAGCCCCCCAGTAAGTCGTACAGTTAACTATGGCTACACCTTC

J: TRBJ2-5
D: TRBD2
V: TRBV4-1
size: .
CDR3: CASSQPTSGVLTQYF
DNA: TGCGCCAGCAGCCAACCTACTAGCGGGGTCTTGACCCAGTACTTC

J: TRBJ1-4
D: TRBD1
V: TRBV6-5
size: .
CDR3: CASSFTGGATNEKLFF
DNA: TGTGCCAGCAGTTTCACAGGGGGCGCAACTAATGAAAAACTGTTTTTT

J: TRBJ2-1
D: TRBD2
V: TRBV16
size: .
CDR3: CASTKTSGVFNEQFF
DNA: TGTGCCAGCACTAAGACTAGCGGCGTATTCAATGAGCAGTTCTTC

J: TRBJ2-3
D: .
V: TRBV24-1
size: .
CDR3: CATSPRGADTQYF
DNA: TGTGCCACCAGCCCCAGGGGCGCAGATACGCAGTATTTT

J: TRBJ1-3
D: .
V: TRBV6-2/TRBV6-3
size: .
CDR3: CASSYSAASGNTIYF
DNA: TGTGCCAGCAGTTACTCGGCGGCCTCTGGAAACACCATATATTTT

J: TRBJ2-7
D: .
V: TRBV5-1
size: .
CDR3: CASHEGAGIYEQYF
DNA: TGCGCCAGTCACGAAGGGGCAGGGATCTACGAGCAGTACTTC

J: TRBJ2-7
D: TRBD1
V: TRBV11-1
size: .
CDR3: CASSAGTGFYEQYF
DNA: TGTGCCAGCAGCGCGGGGACAGGGTTCTACGAGCAGTACTTC

J: TRBJ1-5
D: .
V: TRBV15
size: .
CDR3: CATSRDWEGRNQPQHF
DNA: TGTGCCACCAGCAGAGATTGGGAGGGCCGCAATCAGCCCCAGCATTTT

J: TRBJ1-4
D: .
V: TRBV5-1
size: .
CDR3: CASSDAGGGEKLFF
DNA: TGCGCCAGCAGCGATGCCGGGGGAGGTGAAAAACTGTTTTTT